This T cell receptor beta chain was identified in a study of cytomegalovirus exposure and HLA in healthy donors. Study-wide points: Sequencing likely generated an artifact that appeared as a cluster of highly shared sequence variants.

PCR used 60 Vbeta primers and 13 Jbeta primers. Generated by immunoSEQ multiplex PCR, the TCRdb table keeps only in-frame clones and is missing some. The profile covers some 100,000 clones, with around 79% appearing a single time and over 12% taken by the ten largest. The table lists this clone with a few counts. Its antigen is currently unknown. The source is a woman aged 70-85 years in good health and CMV-seropositive. The sample was PBMCs.

CDR3 nucleotides: TGTGCCAGCAGCCCGGGACAGGGATTTACCTACGAGCAGTACTTC. Translating it yields CASSPGQGFTYEQYF. This chain links TRBV7-9 with TRBJ2-7; 9 positions agree with TRBD1. With V trimmed by 5 bases and J by 2 bases, 7 bases remained unmatched. This CDR3 contains 15 residues. Germline V gives CDR1 SEHNR, CDR2 FQNEAQ (reference sequence).